The present T cell receptor beta chain was sequenced within a study of T cells expressing NK-cell markers. Turning to the study itself: Within the sequenced cohort of eight donors, seven exhibited HCMV seropositivity and one was seronegative. Findings of the study overall: The contribution of dominant NKG2C+ clonotypes to CD8+ T cells in about 6 donors was about 1.0-7.0%. A handful of donors likewise had their CD3+CD56-NKG2C+ fraction led by these clonotypes.

The CDR3 loop spans 13 amino acids. The germline CDR1 and CDR2 sequences are SEHNR and FQNEAQ (reference sequence). UMI-tagged 5'RACE template switching yielded the TCR beta cDNA. Using the 5' RACE reads, TCRdb records one entry per CDR3 protein without DNA. This repertoire includes 450,000 to 600,000 distinct CDR3 sequences. A word on this clonotype: Its antigen is unknown.

The gene calls are TRBV7-9 and TRBJ2-2; the D call from TCRdb, TRBD2, cannot be confirmed without DNA. This TCR was sampled from a man younger than 35 in good health. What was sequenced was blood T cells: a sorted CD56 or NKG2C T cell subset, CD4+ or CD8+ T cells, or bulk PBMC T cells (not recorded which). CDR3 region: CASRDSYTGELFF.